The 3 T cell receptor beta chains reported below all come from one sample, sequenced in a study of OX40 agonist ivuxolimab in advanced cancers. Here immunoSEQ multiplex PCR was the method, and the copy in TCRdb shows in-frame clones only, minus some. The table includes about 83,000 clones, roughly 84% detected once. The sequencing used CD4+ or CD8+ T cells sorted from blood, collected in a trial of the OX40 agonist ivuxolimab. The receptors come from an adult with an advanced solid tumor such as melanoma, head and neck, liver or kidney cancer.

The chain combines TRBV6-1 with TRBJ1-5, with 9 nucleotides matching TRBD1. This CDR3 region has 19 residues. Germline trimming cut 2 bases from V and 5 bases from J; bases unmatched to any gene: 16. From germline, CDR1 is MNHNS and CDR2 SASEGT. CDR3 sequence: CASSEIVGQGPLAYQPQHF. The CDR3 nucleotides are TGTGCCAGCAGTGAAATCGTCGGACAGGGGCCCCTCGCGTATCAGCCCCAGCATTTT.

The CDR3 is CASSLVGVSDTQYF. CDR3 sequence (DNA): TGTGCCAGCAGCTTGGTGGGGGTATCAGATACGCAGTATTTT. The rearrangement links TRBV5-4 to TRBJ2-3; D possibly matches TRBD1 or TRBD2 (5 bases each). Germline V gives CDR1 SGHNT, CDR2 YYREEE (reference sequence). The CDR3 is 14 residues long. Trimming shortened V by 0 bases and J by 4 bases, and 9 bases separated the two germline ends.

The V gene is TRBV19, the J gene TRBJ1-1; no clear D gene. This CDR3 is 15 amino acids long. The V end lost 3 bases, the J end lost 1 base, and 12 bases lay between the germline ends. Germline-derived CDR1 and CDR2 are LNHDA and SQIVND (reference sequence). The CDR3 spells CASSIPTLENTEAFF. The CDR3 coding sequence is TGTGCCAGTAGTATCCCGACCCTGGAGAACACTGAAGCTTTCTTT. The full variable domain, its missing parts supplied by reference TRBV19 and TRBJ1-1, is DGGITQSPKYLFRKEGQNVTLSCEQNLNHDAMYWYRQDPGQGLRLIYYSQIVNDFQKGDIAEGYSVSREKKESFPLTVTSAQKNPTAFYLCASSIPTLENTEAFFGQGTRLTVV.